Listed here are 31 T cell receptor beta chains from one sample, sequenced in a study of OX40 agonist ivuxolimab in advanced cancers. Method: immunoSEQ multiplex PCR; TCRdb's copy keeps in-frame clones and lacks some. The data show tens of thousands of clones, 70% to 90% seen once. This specimen consisted of CD4+ or CD8+ T cells sorted from blood, obtained in a trial of the OX40 agonist ivuxolimab. The source of these receptors is an adult with an advanced solid tumor such as melanoma, head and neck, liver or kidney cancer.

V is TRBV16 and J is TRBJ2-5; tentatively, D is TRBD1 (5 bases). V lost 4 bases and J 4 bases, leaving 16 bases between the germline ends. The CDR3 length is 15 residues. CDR1 and CDR2 from the germline V gene are KGHSY and FQNENV. CDR3 coding DNA: TGTGCCAGCAGCCCTGGACATACGAAGGTAGAGACCCAGTACTTC. This encodes CASSPGHTKVETQYF.

This chain connects TRBV7-2 to TRBJ2-7; the D is unclear. V was clipped by 5 bases and J by 5 bases, with 16 bases between them. Germline V gene sequence: CDR1 SGHTA, CDR2 FQGNSA. The CDR3 runs to 14 residues. CDR3: CASSPAGGENEQYF. The CDR3 DNA is TGTGCCAGCAGCCCGGCCGGTGGGGAAAACGAGCAGTACTTC.

J is TRBJ2-1 and V is TRBV7-9; TRBD2 matches at 9 bases. Trimming removed 8 bases from V and 5 bases from J; junction bases left unmatched: 10. Germline lookup yields CDR1 SEHNR and CDR2 FQNEAQ (reference sequence). The CDR3 length is 15 residues. The CDR3 region has the DNA TGTGCCAGCGGGCACAGCGGGGGGACAAACAATGAGCAGTTCTTC. The encoded protein is CASGHSGGTNNEQFF.

The genes are TRBV30 and TRBJ2-7; D is perhaps TRBD1 (6 bases). The length of the CDR3 is 17 residues. The germline V gene encodes CDR1 GTSNPN and CDR2 SVGIG (reference sequence). Trimming took 2 bases from V and 5 from J, leaving 25 bases between them. The chain's CDR3 is CAWSLRMRRTASDEQYF. In nucleotides, the CDR3 is TGTGCCTGGAGTCTCCGGATGAGGCGGACAGCCAGCGACGAGCAGTACTTC.

V gene TRBV19 combines with J gene TRBJ1-1; perhaps TRBD1 as D (6 bases). This CDR3 spans 16 amino acids. Germline V gives CDR1 LNHDA, CDR2 SQIVND (reference sequence). V was cut by 3 bases and J by 4 bases, with 18 bases left in between. Here the CDR3 DNA reads TGTGCCAGTAGTATCCCCTATGGGGGGCAAGGCACTGAAGCTTTCTTT. Its translation is CASSIPYGGQGTEAFF.

This clone has more than one count but fewer than ten. CDR3 in amino acids: CASSETGGPPVSYNEQFF. For the CDR3, the DNA is TGTGCCAGCTCGGAGACAGGGGGCCCCCCCGTCTCCTACAATGAGCAGTTCTTC. V gene TRBV5-6 combines with J gene TRBJ2-1, with 10 bases that match TRBD1. CDR3 length: 18 residues. In germline, CDR1 is SGHDT, CDR2 YYEEEE. Trimming cost V 7 bases and J 0 bases; bases outside gene matches: 13.

The chain combines TRBV15 with TRBJ1-1; a weak D match, TRBD1 (5 bases). Trimming shortened V by 1 base and J by 1 base, and 13 bases separated the two germline ends. The CDR3 has 16 residues. Germline-derived CDR1 and CDR2 are LNHNV and YYDKDF (reference sequence). CDR3 amino acids: CATSRVFRGGNTEAFF. The DNA for the CDR3 is TGTGCCACCAGCAGAGTCTTTAGGGGAGGGAACACTGAAGCTTTCTTT.

This clone showed up just once. The chain employs TRBV6-1 and TRBJ2-7, with 12 bases fitting TRBD1. V lost 0 bases, J lost 6 bases, and 6 bases stayed unmatched. The length of the CDR3 is 16 residues. Germline CDR1 reads MNHNS; CDR2 reads SASEGT. The CDR3 region is CASSEALGDRGPEQYF. In nucleotides, the CDR3 is TGTGCCAGCAGTGAAGCACTGGGGGACAGGGGGCCCGAGCAGTACTTC.

CDR3 sequence reads: CASTIKEITGTDTQYF. The CDR3 DNA sequence: TGTGCCAGCACTATCAAGGAGATAACGGGCACAGATACGCAGTATTTT. J is TRBJ2-3 and V is TRBV7-9; unclear D gene. The ends were cut back, 7 bases at V and 1 base at J, with 18 bases in the middle. The CDR3 consists of 16 residues. Looked up from germline, CDR1 is SEHNR and CDR2 is FQNEAQ (reference sequence).

J is TRBJ2-7 and V is TRBV11-2; D ambiguous. The CDR3 consists of 14 residues. CDR1 is SGHAT, CDR2 FQNNGV, per germline. The germline V and J ends were trimmed by 1 base and 3 bases, with 10 bases remaining between them. The CDR3 here is CASSLGIGNYEQYF. The CDR3, as DNA: TGTGCCAGCAGCTTAGGTATAGGAAACTACGAGCAGTACTTC.

The rearrangement joins TRBV11-2 to TRBJ2-2, with D uncertain. V was shortened by 1 base and J by 9 bases, with 9 bases between the two germline ends. Germline assignment: CDR1 SGHAT and CDR2 FQNNGV. The CDR3 extends over 13 amino acids. CDR3 sequence (DNA): TGTGCCAGCAGCTTAGTCCCACACCGGGAGCTGTTTTTT. Amino acids: CASSLVPHRELFF.

The V call is TRBV27, the J call TRBJ2-3; 10 bases are shared with TRBD2. The V gene's germline CDR1 is MNHEY and CDR2 SMNVEV (reference sequence). CDR3 length: 15 residues. After removal of 6 bases from V and 3 bases from J, the junction contained 6 bases not matched to a gene. CDR3 amino acids: CASRISGGFTDTQYF. CDR3 in DNA: TGTGCCAGCAGGATTAGCGGGGGGTTTACAGATACGCAGTATTTT.

As to this clone: The germline gene is not matched at one end of the junction; a read error may be the cause. The genes are TRBV5-6 and TRBJ2-7; D uncertain. Germline V CDR1 and CDR2: SGHDT, YYEEEE. The CDR3 runs 14 residues. The CDR3 sequence: CTSSLFLDDDEQYF. CDR3 nucleotide sequence: TGTACCAGCAGCTTGTTTTTGGACGACGACGAGCAGTACTTC.

The CDR3 DNA reads as TGTGCCGAAATGGACAGGGTAGCCGGGGAGCTGTTTTTT. Protein: CAEMDRVAGELFF. The V gene is TRBV11-2, the J gene TRBJ2-2, with TRBD1 matching 8 bases. Looked up from germline, CDR1 is SGHAT and CDR2 is FQNNGV. CDR3 length equals 13 residues. V shed 11 bases, J shed 6 bases, and the junction held 8 bases outside the gene matches.

This clone was observed a few times. CDR3 nucleotide sequence: TGTGCCAGCAGCGAATGGCTAGCGACTACCAACGAGCAGTACTTC. Its translation is CASSEWLATTNEQYF. V is TRBV7-3 and J is TRBJ2-7; D is possibly TRBD2 (6 bases). V gave up 5 bases and J gave up 5 bases, with 19 bases separating them. The CDR3 is 15 residues long. Germline values: CDR1 SGHTA, CDR2 FQGTGA.

The V gene is TRBV11-3, the J gene TRBJ2-5; tentatively, D is TRBD2 (5 bases). There are 15 residues in the CDR3. Germline V gene sequence: CDR1 SGHNT, CDR2 YENEEA. V was shortened by 2 bases and J by 5 bases, with 15 bases between the two germline ends. CDR3 protein: CASSLSPGIGETQYF. The CDR3 DNA sequence: TGTGCCAGCAGCTTATCACCGGGGATCGGGGAGACCCAGTACTTC.

The V gene is TRBV4-1, the J gene TRBJ1-5, with D perhaps TRBD1 (6 bases). V was cut by 4 bases and J by 2 bases, with 18 bases left in between. The CDR3 loop spans 17 amino acids. CDR1 MGHRA and CDR2 YSYEKL come from the germline V gene. For the CDR3, the DNA is TGCGCCAGCAGCCCTCAGGGGCTTGGGACGGGCAATCAGCCCCAGCATTTT. It specifies CASSPQGLGTGNQPQHF.

The chain recombines TRBV11-2 with TRBJ2-4; D unclear. CDR3 size: 11 residues. CDR1 is SGHAT and CDR2 is FQNNGV in the germline V gene. V was pared by 2 bases and J by 7 bases, with 3 bases between. CDR3 in DNA: TGTGCCAGCAGCTTAACGAACATTCAGTACTTC. Translation: CASSLTNIQYF.

The genes are TRBV5-6 and TRBJ2-7; TRBD1 agrees at 9 bases. V lost 4 bases, J lost 4 bases, and 9 bases stayed unmatched. Looked up from germline, CDR1 is SGHDT and CDR2 is YYEEEE. The CDR3 covers 15 residues. The CDR3 spells CASSGLGTGLYEQYF. CDR3 coding DNA: TGTGCCAGCAGCGGGTTGGGGACAGGGTTGTACGAGCAGTACTTC.

The V and J genes are TRBV19 and TRBJ2-5, with a weak D call TRBD1 (5 bases). V dropped 0 bases and J dropped 7 bases, with 15 bases sitting between them. Germline V gives CDR1 LNHDA, CDR2 SQIVND (reference sequence). The CDR3 totals 15 residues. In DNA, the CDR3 is TGTGCCAGTAGTATAGATCACTACTCCAGGGCGACCCAGTACTTC. It yields the protein CASSIDHYSRATQYF.

This chain joins TRBV29-1 and TRBJ1-2, with unresolved D. Germline V gives CDR1 SQVTM, CDR2 ANQGSEA. Trimming stripped 4 bases from V and 7 bases from J, with 10 bases between. The CDR3 consists of 11 residues. CDR3 residues: CSVARASGYTF. The CDR3 DNA is TGCAGCGTTGCGAGGGCCAGTGGCTACACCTTC. The full variable domain, its missing parts supplied by reference TRBV29-1 and TRBJ1-2, is SAVISQKPSRDICQRGTSLTIQCQVDSQVTMMFWYRQQPGQSLTLIATANQGSEATYESGFVIDKFPISRPNLTFSTLTVSNMSPEDSSIYLCSVARASGYTFGSGTRLTVV.

The chain links TRBV27 to TRBJ1-6; 8 bases fit TRBD1. The CDR3 runs to 18 residues. With V trimmed by 4 bases and J by 4 bases, 12 bases remained unmatched. From germline, CDR1 is MNHEY and CDR2 SMNVEV (reference sequence). CDR3 protein: CASSSLTGAEKYNSPLHF. The CDR3 region has the DNA TGTGCCAGCAGTTCCCTGACAGGGGCCGAAAAATATAATTCACCCCTCCACTTT.

V gene TRBV5-6 combines with J gene TRBJ2-5; 10 bases agree with TRBD1. CDR3 size: 15 residues. In germline, CDR1 is SGHDT, CDR2 YYEEEE. Trimming took 4 bases from V and 3 from J; bases not matched to a gene: 6. CDR3 sequence: CASSPAGQGKETQYF. DNA of the CDR3: TGTGCCAGCAGCCCGGCGGGACAGGGGAAAGAGACCCAGTACTTC.

This clone has just a few counts. The rearrangement links TRBV19 to TRBJ1-1; 9 bases line up with TRBD1. Trimming removed 3 bases from V and 3 bases from J; junction bases left unmatched: 8. Germline V CDR1 and CDR2: LNHDA, SQIVND (reference sequence). The CDR3 is made up of 16 amino acids. In nucleotides, the CDR3 is TGTGCCAGTAGTATCCCCCGGACAGGGGAGGACACTGAAGCTTTCTTT. As protein: CASSIPRTGEDTEAFF.

This CDR3 is CASSLIGTGTYEQYF. The DNA of the CDR3 is TGTGCCAGCAGTTTAATAGGGACAGGCACCTACGAGCAGTACTTC. The chain recombines TRBV28 with TRBJ2-7; TRBD1 matches 8 bases. CDR3 length: 15 residues. CDR1 is MDHEN, CDR2 SYDVKM, per germline. J gave up 2 bases and V 2 bases, and 5 bases lay outside the gene matches.

The gene calls are TRBV28 and TRBJ2-2; perhaps TRBD2 as D (6 bases). The CDR3 spans 13 residues. Germline-derived CDR1 and CDR2 are MDHEN and SYDVKM. V was trimmed by 2 bases and J by 6 bases, leaving 7 bases between them. CDR3 residues: CASSLIAAGELFF. CDR3 sequence (DNA): TGTGCCAGCAGTTTAATAGCGGCCGGGGAGCTGTTTTTT. The full variable domain, with the rest looked up from reference TRBV28 and TRBJ2-2, is DVKVTQSSRYLVKRTGEKVFLECVQDMDHENMFWYRQDPGLGLRLIYFSYDVKMKEKGDIPEGYSVSREKKERFSLILESASTNQTSMYLCASSLIAAGELFFGEGSRLTVL.

Comment on this clone: At one end the junction does not follow the germline gene, possibly because of a read error. The chain recombines TRBV7-3 with TRBJ1-2; 12 nucleotides line up with TRBD1. In germline, CDR1 is SGHTA, CDR2 FQGTGA. This CDR3 spans 12 amino acids. CDR3 loop: CASSLGTGGASF. The CDR3, as DNA: TGTGCCAGCAGCTTAGGGACAGGGGGCGCCTCCTTC.

The rearrangement uses TRBV28 and TRBJ1-5, with TRBD1 matching 9 bases. The V and J ends lost 6 bases and 1 base, in that order; junction bases with no gene match: 10. CDR1 MDHEN and CDR2 SYDVKM come from the germline V gene. The CDR3 sequence is 17 residues long. The CDR3 coding sequence is TGTGCCAGCAGACAACCTGACAGGGGGTCGAGCAATCAGCCCCAGCATTTT. Protein sequence: CASRQPDRGSSNQPQHF.

The CDR3 DNA is TGTGCCAGCAGCTTAGGGGCCCCAGCAATCGCTGGAAACACCATATATTTT. As protein: CASSLGAPAIAGNTIYF. The chain recombines TRBV7-8 with TRBJ1-3; no firm D call. The CDR3 runs to 17 residues. CDR1 is SGHVS, CDR2 FQNEAQ, per germline. The V and J ends lost 1 base and 2 bases respectively, with 15 bases between them.

The V gene is TRBV28, the J gene TRBJ1-2; weak D call: TRBD1 (6 bases). V lost 5 bases, J lost 5 bases, and 15 bases lay in between. In germline, CDR1 is MDHEN, CDR2 SYDVKM. CDR3 length: 14 amino acids. The CDR3 loop is CASSRTPGQYGYTF. Written as DNA, the CDR3 is TGTGCCAGCAGTCGAACTCCGGGACAATATGGCTACACCTTC.

The V gene is TRBV5-1, the J gene TRBJ1-6; tentatively, D is TRBD1 (5 bases). Trimming took 0 bases from V and 5 from J, leaving 9 bases between them. Germline V gene data show CDR1 as SGHRS and CDR2 as YFSETQ. The length of the CDR3 is 15 residues. The CDR3 region has the DNA TGCGCCAGCAGCTTGGCAGGGTTCGATAATTCACCCCTCCACTTT. As protein: CASSLAGFDNSPLHF.